This T cell receptor beta chain was captured in a study of blood T cell repertoires in COVID-19. Here immunoSEQ multiplex PCR was the method, and the copy in TCRdb shows in-frame clones only, minus some. The sample includes under 85,000 clones, 75% to 90% of them seen just once. Trimming left V 2 bases short and J 5 bases short, with 13 bases between. The germline V gene encodes CDR1 LNHDA and CDR2 SQIVND (reference sequence). The CDR3 has 14 amino acids. This TCR derives from a man in his forties or fifties with COVID-19, enrolled during active disease. Material: peripheral blood. The gene calls are TRBV19 and TRBJ2-7; D is possibly TRBD1 (6 bases). The CDR3 coding sequence is TGTGCCAGTAGTATAAAGGCAGGGGCCCACGAGCAGTACTTC. It specifies CASSIKAGAHEQYF.